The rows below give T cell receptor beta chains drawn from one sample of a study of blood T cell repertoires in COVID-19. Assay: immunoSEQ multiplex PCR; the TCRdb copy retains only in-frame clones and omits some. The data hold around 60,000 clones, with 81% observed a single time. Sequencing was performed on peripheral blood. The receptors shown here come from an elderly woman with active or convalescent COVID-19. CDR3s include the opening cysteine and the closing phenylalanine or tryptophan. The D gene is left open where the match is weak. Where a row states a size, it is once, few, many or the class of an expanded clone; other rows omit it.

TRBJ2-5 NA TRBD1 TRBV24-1 CATSTGAPTETQYF TGTGCCACCAGTACAGGGGCACCAACGGAGACCCAGTACTTC
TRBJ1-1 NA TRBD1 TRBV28 CASSLTGGNTEAFF TGTGCCAGCAGCCTCACAGGGGGAAACACTGAAGCTTTCTTT
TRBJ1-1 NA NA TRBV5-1 CASSLNPGPTEAFF TGCGCCAGCAGCCTAAACCCAGGGCCCACTGAAGCTTTCTTT
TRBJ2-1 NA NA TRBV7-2 CASSRHLSLGNEQFF TGTGCCAGCAGCCGCCACCTTAGTCTCGGCAATGAGCAGTTCTTC
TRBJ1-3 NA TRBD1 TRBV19 CASSIPGTGIGNTIYF TGTGCCAGTAGTATACCCGGGACAGGGATTGGAAACACCATATATTTT
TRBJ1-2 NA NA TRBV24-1 CAVRIYGYTF TGTGCCGTGCGAATCTATGGCTACACCTTC
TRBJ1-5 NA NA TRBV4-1 CASSQVGLGGQPQHF TGCGCCAGCAGCCAAGTGGGGTTAGGGGGTCAGCCCCAGCATTTT
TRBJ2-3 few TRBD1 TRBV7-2 CASSLGTGTGSDTQYF TGTGCCAGCAGCTTAGGAACCGGGACAGGGTCGGATACGCAGTATTTT
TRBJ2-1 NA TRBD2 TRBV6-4 CASSVEAGGMDEQFF TGTGCCAGCAGTGTTGAGGCGGGGGGAATGGATGAGCAGTTCTTC
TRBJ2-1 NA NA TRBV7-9 CASSVYSAGYYNEQFF TGTGCCAGCAGCGTTTATAGCGCGGGGTACTACAATGAGCAGTTCTTC
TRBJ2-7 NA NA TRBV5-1 CASSLAPGGTAYEQYF TGCGCCAGCAGCTTGGCCCCCGGCGGAACCGCGTACGAGCAGTACTTC
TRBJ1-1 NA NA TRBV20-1 CSVGRSTEAFF TGCAGTGTAGGGAGAAGCACTGAAGCTTTCTTT
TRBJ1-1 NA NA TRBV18 CASSPSGGVEAFF TGTGCCAGCTCACCCTCGGGGGGGGTTGAAGCTTTCTTT
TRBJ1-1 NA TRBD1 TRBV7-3 CASSLNSVQGATEAFF TGTGCCAGCAGCTTAAATTCTGTACAGGGGGCAACTGAAGCTTTCTTT
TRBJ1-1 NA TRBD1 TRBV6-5 CASRDRENTEAFF TGTGCCAGCAGGGACAGGGAAAACACTGAAGCTTTCTTT
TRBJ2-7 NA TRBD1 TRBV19 CASSEQGSYEQYF TGTGCCAGTAGTGAACAGGGGTCCTACGAGCAGTACTTC
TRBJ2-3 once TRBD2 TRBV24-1 CATSRRLAGGLTDTQYF TGTGCCACCAGTCGACGTCTGGCGGGGGGCCTCACAGATACGCAGTATTTT
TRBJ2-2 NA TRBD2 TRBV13 CASSRTFGLATTGELFF TGTGCCAGCAGCCGGACCTTTGGACTAGCGACCACCGGGGAGCTGTTTTTT
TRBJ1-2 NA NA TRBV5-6 CASSLKGGYGYTF TGTGCCAGCAGCCTAAAAGGAGGGTATGGCTACACCTTC
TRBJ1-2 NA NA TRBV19 CASRPGQSLPIYGYTF TGTGCCAGTAGGCCAGGACAGTCCCTCCCGATCTATGGCTACACCTTC
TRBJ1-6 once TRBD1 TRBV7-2 CASSLASGGSPLHF TGTGCCAGCAGCTTAGCGTCAGGGGGCTCACCCCTCCACTTT
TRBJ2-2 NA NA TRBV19 CATTSGYYGELFF TGTGCCACTACGTCGGGGTATTACGGGGAGCTGTTTTTT
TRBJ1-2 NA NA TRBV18 CASSPRTRDYYGYTF TGTGCCAGCTCACCTCGGACAAGGGACTACTATGGCTACACCTTC
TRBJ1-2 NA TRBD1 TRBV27 CASAPTGGLGYTF TGTGCCAGCGCCCCCACAGGGGGGTTAGGCTACACCTTC
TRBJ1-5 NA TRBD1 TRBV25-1 CASKGQGAWQPQHF TGTGCCAGTAAGGGACAGGGGGCATGGCAGCCCCAGCATTTT
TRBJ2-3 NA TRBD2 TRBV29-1 CSVHLRGLAGGGGTDTQYF TGCAGCGTGCACCTCCGGGGCCTAGCGGGGGGCGGGGGCACAGATACGCAGTATTTT
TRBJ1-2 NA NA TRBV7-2 CASSLGQGPYGYTF TGTGCCAGCAGCTTAGGTCAGGGGCCTTATGGCTACACCTTC
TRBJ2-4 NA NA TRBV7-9 CASSLGSLAKNIQYF TGTGCCAGCAGCTTAGGTTCCTTAGCCAAAAACATTCAGTACTTC